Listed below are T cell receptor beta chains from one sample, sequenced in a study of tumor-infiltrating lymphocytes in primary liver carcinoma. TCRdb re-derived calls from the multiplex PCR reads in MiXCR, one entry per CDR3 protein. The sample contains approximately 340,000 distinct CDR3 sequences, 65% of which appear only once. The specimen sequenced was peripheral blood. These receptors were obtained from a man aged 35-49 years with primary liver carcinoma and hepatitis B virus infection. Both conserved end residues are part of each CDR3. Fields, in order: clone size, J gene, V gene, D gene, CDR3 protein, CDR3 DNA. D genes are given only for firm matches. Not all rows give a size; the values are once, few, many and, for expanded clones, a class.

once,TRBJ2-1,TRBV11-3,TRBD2,CASSLASGTGGQIEQFF,TGTGCCAGCAGCCTCGCGAGTGGGACGGGAGGGCAGATTGAGCAGTTCTTC
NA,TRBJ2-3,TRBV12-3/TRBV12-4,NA,CASGTAGRQYF,TGTGCCAGCGGCACGGCAGGGAGGCAGTATTTT
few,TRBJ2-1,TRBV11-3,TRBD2,CASSSGLARNDQFF,TGTGCCAGCAGCTCTGGACTAGCGAGGAATGATCAGTTCTTC
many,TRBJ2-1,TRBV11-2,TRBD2,CASSPGRVDNEQFF,TGTGCCAGCAGCCCCGGGAGGGTAGACAATGAGCAGTTCTTC
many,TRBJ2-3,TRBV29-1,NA,CSVEDLMVRGTDTQYF,TGCAGCGTTGAAGATCTGATGGTCAGGGGAACAGATACGCAGTATTTT
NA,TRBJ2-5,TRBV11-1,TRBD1,CAGSVQGSQETQHF,TGTGCCGGCAGCGTACAGGGGTCGCAAGAGACCCAGCACTTC
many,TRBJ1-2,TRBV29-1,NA,CSVWEGYGYTF,TGCAGCGTTTGGGAAGGCTATGGCTACACCTTC
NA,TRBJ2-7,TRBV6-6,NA,CASIEPGQDYEQYF,TGTGCCAGCATAGAACCTGGACAAGACTACGAGCAGTACTTC
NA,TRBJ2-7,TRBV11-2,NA,CASSVGNPKGVQYF,TGTGCCAGTTCAGTGGGGAACCCAAAGGGGGTGCAGTACTTC
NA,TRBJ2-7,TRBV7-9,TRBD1,CASSSRGQGGHEQYF,TGTGCCAGCAGCTCCCGGGGACAGGGAGGCCACGAGCAGTACTTC
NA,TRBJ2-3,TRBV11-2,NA,CASSTTNVADTQYF,TGTGCCAGCAGCACGACTAACGTGGCAGATACGCAGTATTTT
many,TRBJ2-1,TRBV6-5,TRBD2,CASSQKLAGAYNEQFF,TGTGCCAGCAGTCAAAAACTAGCGGGAGCCTACAATGAGCAGTTCTTC
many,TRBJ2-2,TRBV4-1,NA,CASSQEWGRGELFF,TGCGCCAGCAGCCAAGAATGGGGGCGAGGGGAGCTGTTTTTT
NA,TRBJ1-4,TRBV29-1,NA,CSVRDGAGEKLFF,TGCAGCGTTCGTGACGGCGCCGGTGAAAAACTGTTTTTT
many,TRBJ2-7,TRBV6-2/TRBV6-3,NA,CASSRTVSYEQYF,TGTGCCAGCAGCCGGACGGTCTCCTACGAGCAGTACTTC
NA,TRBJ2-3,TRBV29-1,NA,CSVVTGSTDMQYF,TGCAGTGTTGTAACAGGGAGCACAGATATGCAGTATTTT
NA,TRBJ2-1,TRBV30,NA,CAWSPHPNNEQFF,TGTGCCTGGAGCCCCCACCCGAACAATGAGCAGTTCTTC
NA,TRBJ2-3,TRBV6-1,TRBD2,CASSEGGSPRDTKYF,TGTGCCAGCAGTGAAGGCGGGAGTCCTAGAGATACGAAGTATTTT
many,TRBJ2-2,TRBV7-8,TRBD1,CASSPGQGRPHTGELFF,TGTGCCAGCAGCCCGGGACAGGGGAGACCACACACCGGGGAGCTGTTTTTT
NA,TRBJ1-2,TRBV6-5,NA,CASSPAGTWFSGYTF,TGTGCCAGCAGTCCGGCCGGGACATGGTTTAGCGGCTACACCTTC
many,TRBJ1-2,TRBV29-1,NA,CSVDAGTNYGYTF,TGCAGCGTTGACGCAGGAACTAACTATGGCTACACCTTC
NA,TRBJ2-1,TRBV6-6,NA,CASRRTDDQFF,TGTGCCAGCAGGCGTACCGATGATCAGTTCTTC
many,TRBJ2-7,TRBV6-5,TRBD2,CASSLLAGPHYEQYF,TGTGCCAGCAGTTTACTAGCGGGACCTCACTACGAGCAGTACTTC
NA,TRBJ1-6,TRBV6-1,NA,CVSSERGYNSPLHF,TGTGTCAGCAGTGAAAGGGGGTATAATTCACCCCTCCACTTT
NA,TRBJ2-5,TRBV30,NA,CAWSHSETQYF,TGTGCCTGGAGTCACTCGGAGACCCAGTACTTC
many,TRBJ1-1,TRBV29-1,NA,CSVVRDWGTEAFF,TGCAGCGTTGTAAGGGATTGGGGGACTGAAGCTTTCTTT
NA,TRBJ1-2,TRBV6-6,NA,CTSSYPGLWSYTF,TGTACCAGCAGTTATCCGGGCCTGTGGAGCTACACCTTC
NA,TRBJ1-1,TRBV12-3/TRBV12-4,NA,CAISLSAWGEAFF,TGTGCCATCAGTTTATCGGCATGGGGCGAAGCTTTCTTT
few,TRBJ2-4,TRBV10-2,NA,CASSPRLADLGSKNIQYF,TGCGCCAGCAGTCCTAGGTTGGCAGATCTAGGGTCAAAAAACATTCAGTACTTC
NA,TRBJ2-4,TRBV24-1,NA,CATSAGQSKNIQYF,TGTGCCACCAGCGCGGGACAGTCCAAAAACATTCAGTACTTC
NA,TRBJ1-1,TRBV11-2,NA,CASSLIPSGHGETEAFF,TGTGCCAGTAGCTTAATCCCCTCCGGACATGGGGAGACTGAAGCTTTCTTT
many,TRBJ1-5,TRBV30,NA,CAWSVTRGNQPQHF,TGTGCCTGGAGTGTAACGCGGGGTAATCAGCCCCAGCATTTT
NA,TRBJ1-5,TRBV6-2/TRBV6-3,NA,CASNPTYRDGQSQHF,TGTGCCAGCAACCCCACTTACAGGGACGGACAGTCCCAGCATTTT
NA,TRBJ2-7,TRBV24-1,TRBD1,CATSQTGTGDHDQYF,TGTGCCACCAGCCAAACCGGGACAGGGGACCACGATCAGTACTTC
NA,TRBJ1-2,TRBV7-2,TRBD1,CASSLSTGTGNYGYTF,TGTGCCAGCAGCCTAAGTACCGGGACAGGGAACTATGGCTACACCTTC
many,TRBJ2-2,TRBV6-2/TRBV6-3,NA,CASSFSVLTGELFF,TGTGCCAGCAGTTTTTCTGTATTGACCGGGGAGCTGTTTTTT
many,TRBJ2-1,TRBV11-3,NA,CASSPNPTSYNEQFF,TGTGCCAGCAGCCCCAATCCAACTAGCTACAATGAGCAGTTCTTC
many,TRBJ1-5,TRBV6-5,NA,CASSSDQGSQPQHF,TGTGCCAGCAGTTCCGACCAGGGAAGTCAGCCCCAGCATTTT
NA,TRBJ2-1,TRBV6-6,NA,CASSYLAEIHEQFF,TGTGCCAGCAGTTATCTTGCAGAGATCCATGAGCAGTTCTTC
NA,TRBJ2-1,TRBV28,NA,CASIKPTVAEQFF,TGTGCCAGCATCAAACCTACAGTCGCCGAGCAGTTCTTC
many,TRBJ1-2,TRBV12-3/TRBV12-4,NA,CASSFSGGVYGYTF,TGTGCCAGCAGTTTTTCGGGGGGGGTCTATGGCTACACCTTC
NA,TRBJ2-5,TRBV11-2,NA,CASRVGVMETQYF,TGTGCTAGCAGGGTAGGGGTGATGGAGACCCAGTACTTC
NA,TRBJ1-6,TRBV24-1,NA,CATRDKDNSPLHF,TGTGCCACCAGAGACAAGGATAATTCACCCCTCCACTTT
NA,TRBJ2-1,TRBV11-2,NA,CTSSLRRETNVQFF,TGTACCAGCAGCTTACGACGGGAGACGAATGTGCAGTTCTTC
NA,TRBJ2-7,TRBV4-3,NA,CASCQERTEQYF,TGTGCCAGCTGCCAAGAAAGGACCGAGCAGTACTTC
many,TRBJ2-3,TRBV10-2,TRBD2,CASSSRTSEGDTQYF,TGCGCCAGCAGTTCACGGACTAGTGAGGGAGATACGCAGTATTTT
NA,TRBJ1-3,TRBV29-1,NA,CSIMGGPWGSSGNTIYF,TGCAGCATTATGGGAGGCCCCTGGGGCTCCTCTGGAAACACCATATATTTT
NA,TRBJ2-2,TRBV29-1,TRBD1,CSVVVQPGGLFF,TGCAGCGTTGTGGTGCAACCAGGGGGGCTGTTTTTT